This T cell receptor beta chain was sequenced in a study of a mutant IDH1 vaccine in newly diagnosed glioma. Study-wide context: Patients got their first vaccination 4-6 weeks after radiotherapy alone, or with temozolomide cycles.

The repertoire was sequenced with immunoSEQ multiplex PCR; TCRdb's copy has only in-frame clones and lacks some. This sample carries about 69,000 clones, more than 75% of them seen once, and the ten largest clones take 2% to 2.5%. Regarding time point: week 35, safety follow-up. Each dose delivered 300 ug of mutant IDH1 20-mer peptide subcutaneously with imiquimod. The study gave patients eight vaccinations in weeks 1, 3, 5, 7, 11, 15, 19, 23. Each donor presented with a new WHO grade 3 or 4 astrocytoma that tested IDH1-mutant and showed ATRX loss. Details on this clone: What it binds is not known.

Study-level findings and limits: Apparently, pseudoprogression bore no relation to changes among the top peripheral T cell clonotypes.

The CDR3 runs to 14 residues. Germline lookup yields CDR1 SGHVS and CDR2 FQNEAQ. V trimming: 1 base; J trimming: 3 bases; junction bases outside the gene matches: 0. This TCR was recovered from a man aged 25 to 40 with glioma. The source was PBMCs, collected from a glioma patient whose treatment included an IDH1 peptide vaccine. The rearrangement joins TRBV7-8 to TRBJ2-5, with 9 positions matching TRBD1. The CDR3 DNA is TGTGCCAGCAGCTTAGGGACAGGGGAAGAGACCCAGTACTTC. Translation: CASSLGTGEETQYF.